The 23 T cell receptor beta chains below all came from one sample that was sequenced in a study of T-cell memory formation after mild COVID-19. MiXCR, applied by TCRdb to the 5' RACE reads, yields one record per CDR3 protein. The repertoire holds roughly 380,000 distinct CDR3 sequences, with approximately 27% as singletons. Sample: PBMCs or a T cell subset sorted from them (not recorded which). Receptor source: an adult woman who had mild COVID-19 (a few samples of this study predate the infection). Cell type and time point are not known.

This chain links TRBV12-3 or TRBV12-4 with TRBJ1-2; D remains unclear. Deletions cut 5 bases from V and 3 bases from J, with 10 bases between. This CDR3 spans 13 amino acids. CDR3 nucleotide sequence: TGTGCCAGCAGTCCATCCAGCTACTATGGCTACACCTTC. Its translation is CASSPSSYYGYTF.

This clonotype turned up a few times. The chain employs TRBV24-1 and TRBJ2-1; 10 nucleotides match TRBD2. Germline V gene data show CDR1 as KGHDR and CDR2 as SFDVKD. After removal of 5 bases from V and 13 bases from J, the junction contained 4 bases not matched to a gene. This CDR3 is built from 12 residues. The CDR3 reads CATSASGSLQFF. The CDR3, as DNA: TGTGCCACCAGTGCTAGCGGGAGCCTACAGTTCTTC.

This clonotype was seen a few times. The chain has TRBV28 and TRBJ2-1, with TRBD2 identical over 11 bases. Trimming cost V 8 bases and J 5 bases; bases outside gene matches: 8. The germline CDR1 and CDR2 sequences are MDHEN and SYDVKM. This CDR3 has 15 residues. CDR3 residues: CASGPGLADHNEQFF. The CDR3 region has the DNA TGTGCCAGCGGGCCGGGACTAGCGGATCACAATGAGCAGTTCTTC.

This clonotype was observed a handful of times. The V call is TRBV7-9, the J call TRBJ1-1; D gene ambiguous. The CDR3 length is 15 residues. CDR1 is SEHNR, CDR2 FQNEAQ, per germline (reference sequence). The V end lost 5 bases, the J end lost 0 bases, and 13 bases lay between the germline ends. The CDR3 DNA reads as TGTGCCAGCAGCCCCCAGACAATCATGAACACTGAAGCTTTCTTT. Amino acids: CASSPQTIMNTEAFF.

CDR3 nucleotide sequence: TGTGCCAGCAGCTCTCCGGGCCGTAGCAAGTTCTTC. It encodes CASSSPGRSKFF. V is TRBV7-2 and J is TRBJ2-1; D gene unclear. This CDR3 contains 12 residues. Germline V lookup: CDR1 SGHTA, CDR2 FQGNSA. V was cut by 4 bases and J by 14 bases, with 15 bases left in between.

The sample holds a few counts of this clonotype. The CDR3 DNA reads TGTGCCAGCAGCCGAGGACTAGCGGGGCCCTACGAGCAGTACTTC. Residues: CASSRGLAGPYEQYF. The V and J genes are TRBV7-2 and TRBJ2-7; TRBD2 agrees at 12 bases. After removal of 5 bases from V and 2 bases from J, the junction contained 4 bases not matched to a gene. The CDR3 spans 15 residues. The V gene's germline CDR1 is SGHTA and CDR2 FQGNSA. Combining the CDR3 with reference TRBV7-2 and TRBJ2-7 gives the whole variable domain GAGVSQSPSNKVTEKGKDVELRCDPISGHTALYWYRQSLGQGLEFLIYFQGNSAPDKSGLPSDRFSAERTGGSVSTLTIQRTQQEDSAVYLCASSRGLAGPYEQYFGPGTRLTVT.

The table lists this clonotype with a few counts. J is TRBJ2-7 and V is TRBV7-9; 9 nucleotides match TRBD2. CDR1 and CDR2 from the germline V gene are SEHNR and FQNEAQ (reference sequence). There are 15 residues in the CDR3. J was trimmed by 5 bases and V by 4 bases; bases with no gene match: 9. CDR3 in amino acids: CASSSSGRPWDEQYF. The CDR3 DNA reads TGTGCCAGCAGCTCAAGCGGGAGGCCATGGGACGAGCAGTACTTC.

This chain joins TRBV4-2 and TRBJ2-7; TRBD2 matches 8 bases. The CDR3 spans 16 residues. Germline V lookup: CDR1 LGHNA, CDR2 YNFKEQ. The ends lost 1 base at V and 7 bases at J; junction bases unmatched: 12. The CDR3 region has the DNA TGTGCCAGCAGCCAAGGCGGGACGGGGGGGCCGGGGGAGCAGTACTTC. Its translation is CASSQGGTGGPGEQYF.

The V call is TRBV5-1, the J call TRBJ2-1, with 10 bases that match TRBD1. CDR3 length: 18 amino acids. Trimming took 2 bases from V and 6 from J; bases not matched to a gene: 14. Germline V gene lookup returns CDR1 SGHRS and CDR2 YFSETQ. CDR3 region: CASSFHLTGGFSGNEQFF. CDR3 bases: TGCGCCAGCAGCTTTCATTTGACAGGGGGCTTCTCGGGCAATGAGCAGTTCTTC.

This clonotype was observed a handful of times. This rearrangement joins TRBV19 to TRBJ1-1; no clear D gene. Germline CDR1 is LNHDA and CDR2 is SQIVND (reference sequence). Trimming shortened V by 1 base and J by 0 bases, and 9 bases separated the two germline ends. The CDR3 has 15 residues. The CDR3: CASSIGPGVNTEAFF. CDR3 DNA sequence: TGTGCCAGTAGTATAGGTCCGGGAGTGAACACTGAAGCTTTCTTT.

The V call is TRBV27, the J call TRBJ2-3, with 8 bases that match TRBD2. Germline assignment: CDR1 MNHEY and CDR2 SMNVEV (reference sequence). V shed 5 bases, J shed 4 bases, and the junction held 14 bases outside the gene matches. The CDR3 covers 17 residues. For the CDR3, the DNA is TGTGCCAGCAGTCACCGAGCAGCGGGAGTCTTGGCAGATACGCAGTATTTT. Protein sequence: CASSHRAAGVLADTQYF.

This sequence joins TRBV20-1 and TRBJ2-3, with a weak D call TRBD1 (5 bases). V gave up 0 bases and J gave up 0 bases, with 16 bases separating them. The CDR3 has 17 residues. In germline, CDR1 is DFQATT, CDR2 SNEGSKA (reference sequence). The CDR3 sequence is CSAREAYRGYSTDTQYF. For the CDR3, the DNA is TGCAGTGCTAGAGAGGCGTATAGGGGATATAGCACAGATACGCAGTATTTT.

This clonotype was recorded a few times. The chain has TRBV4-3 and TRBJ2-7, with 7 bases lining up with TRBD1. V dropped 0 bases and J dropped 1; count of bases not matched to a gene: 3. This CDR3 is 15 amino acids long. The germline V gene encodes CDR1 LGHNA and CDR2 YSLEER. The DNA for the CDR3 is TGCGCCAGCAGCCAAGAAGACAGGGCTTCCTACGAGCAGTACTTC. This sequence encodes CASSQEDRASYEQYF.

The V call is TRBV27, the J call TRBJ2-1; 9 nucleotides line up with TRBD1. Germline V gene data show CDR1 as MNHEY and CDR2 as SMNVEV (reference sequence). J was trimmed by 7 bases and V by 4 bases; bases with no gene match: 8. This CDR3 comprises 15 residues. The CDR3 DNA reads TGTGCCAGCAGTTCGACAGGGGGACGTGGGAATGAGCAGTTCTTC. As protein: CASSSTGGRGNEQFF.

This clonotype was observed a few times. The chain couples TRBV12-3 or TRBV12-4 to TRBJ1-4; no reliable D call. Deletions cut 6 bases from V and 2 bases from J, with 16 bases between. The CDR3 loop spans 16 amino acids. The CDR3 DNA reads TGTGCCAGCAGCCCCTCCATATTTGGGACTAATGAAAAACTGTTTTTT. Amino acid sequence: CASSPSIFGTNEKLFF.

The J gene is TRBJ2-1, the V gene TRBV24-1; a weak D match, TRBD2 (6 bases). Trimming pared 6 bases from V and 5 bases from J, leaving 19 bases between. Germline V CDR1 and CDR2: KGHDR, SFDVKD. CDR3 length equals 16 residues. In DNA form, the CDR3 reads TGTGCCACCAGTCCCCTGGGGGGACTGGTAGACAATGAGCAGTTCTTC. It is translated as CATSPLGGLVDNEQFF.

This rearrangement joins TRBV6-6 to TRBJ1-4, with unresolved D. CDR1 and CDR2 from the germline V gene are MNHNY and SVGAGI (reference sequence). Trimming cost V 6 bases and J 8 bases, with 16 bases left between them. CDR3 length equals 14 residues. In nucleotides, the CDR3 is TGTGCCAGCAGATCAGAACGCCGGGAGGAAAAACTGTTTTTT. As protein: CASRSERREEKLFF.

This chain uses TRBV5-6 with TRBJ2-4, with D maybe TRBD2 (6 bases). Deletions cut 1 base from V and 7 bases from J, with 6 bases between. The CDR3 loop spans 12 amino acids. Germline V gene data show CDR1 as SGHDT and CDR2 as YYEEEE. CDR3 bases: TGTGCCAGCAGCTTGAGCGGGAACATTCAGTACTTC. Its translation: CASSLSGNIQYF. Filled out from reference TRBV5-6 and TRBJ2-4, the complete variable domain reads DAGVTQSPTHLIKTRGQQVTLRCSPKSGHDTVSWYQQALGQGPQFIFQYYEEEERQRGNFPDRFSGHQFPNYSSELNVNALLLGDSALYLCASSLSGNIQYFGAGTRLSVL.

This clonotype showed up just a few times. The CDR3 coding sequence is TGTGCCAGCAACACAGGGGATGACGGGGAGCTGTTTTTT. Translated: CASNTGDDGELFF. The J gene is TRBJ2-2, the V gene TRBV13; 7 nucleotides line up with TRBD1. The length of the CDR3 is 13 residues. CDR1 is PRHDT, CDR2 FYEKMQ, per germline (reference sequence). J gave up 7 bases and V 7 bases, and 6 bases lay outside the gene matches.

The chain joins TRBV30 to TRBJ2-2, with D uncertain. This CDR3 region has 14 residues. Looked up from germline, CDR1 is GTSNPN and CDR2 is SVGIG (reference sequence). V was clipped by 5 bases and J by 6 bases, with 16 bases between them. The CDR3 coding sequence is TGTGCCTGGCAATTTTTCCTTGGGGCCGGGGAGCTGTTTTTT. Translation: CAWQFFLGAGELFF.

This clonotype was seen just once. The V and J genes are TRBV29-1 and TRBJ1-1, with 8 bases lining up with TRBD1. Trimming cost V 3 bases and J 7 bases; bases outside gene matches: 4. Germline CDR1 reads SQVTM; CDR2 reads ANQGSEA. The CDR3 is 12 residues long. CDR3 amino acids: CSVEGTGREAFF. The CDR3 DNA sequence: TGCAGCGTTGAGGGGACAGGACGTGAAGCTTTCTTT. Variable domain in full (rest from reference TRBV29-1 and TRBJ1-1): SAVISQKPSRDICQRGTSLTIQCQVDSQVTMMFWYRQQPGQSLTLIATANQGSEATYESGFVIDKFPISRPNLTFSTLTVSNMSPEDSSIYLCSVEGTGREAFFGQGTRLTVV.

The rearrangement links TRBV11-2 to TRBJ2-3, with D perhaps matching TRBD1 (6 bases). V lost 5 bases, J lost 2 bases, and 17 bases lay in between. Germline CDR1 SGHAT, CDR2 FQNNGV. The CDR3 has 16 residues. In DNA, the CDR3 is TGTGCCAGCAGCGGACAGCGGAGCACCTCCACAGATACGCAGTATTTT. Its protein product is CASSGQRSTSTDTQYF.

This chain uses TRBV2 with TRBJ2-5, with 8 bases lining up with TRBD2. Germline V gives CDR1 SNHLY, CDR2 FYNNEI. CDR3 length equals 13 residues. The V and J ends lost 4 bases and 2 bases, in that order; junction bases with no gene match: 0. This chain's CDR3 is CASSGGGQETQYF. CDR3 in DNA: TGTGCCAGCAGTGGCGGGGGGCAAGAGACCCAGTACTTC.